This T cell receptor beta chain is drawn from a study of T cell responses to AZD1222 COVID-19 vaccine (dated by TCRdb to about 2021). About the investigation overall: Because spike-specific TCR depth and breadth did not differ between the two schedules, AZD1222 recipients who got a second dose at roughly 4 weeks were pooled with those who got a second dose at roughly 12 weeks. A total of just over 230 trial participants underwent TCR sequencing, of whom under 220 had received two doses of AZD1222 and about 25 had received two doses of the MenACWY control vaccine. Enrollment into the trials was organized by age into subgroups of 18-55, 56-69 and 70-plus years, and those subgroups contained roughly 150, 30 and 60 TCR-sequenced participants, respectively.

What this sample's time point label stands for: baseline before first vaccination. Vaccinee samples came from UK trials COV001 and COV002, including a single-blind randomized controlled phase 2/3 trial of AZD1222 (ChAdOx1 nCoV-19) in healthy adults. For TCRbeta chain sequencing, PBMC samples were collected from trial participants at day 0 and at day 28 after the second dose. Measured from the cysteine to the phenylalanine, the CDR3 is 14 residues long. Solely the CDR3 DNA is kept, with 42 bases framed from the first base. The V and J ends are trimmed by 3 bases and 0 bases, leaving 6 bases between them. CDR1 and CDR2 are drawn from the germline V gene: MDHEN, SYDVKM. Here is what the overall study found, with its caveats: Because no day 14 peak-response samples were available, repertoires were characterized only after the peak T cell response. In the small 56-69-year group, the increase in depth fell short of significance, most likely because of low power. Nearly half of unique spike-specific TCRs reportedly recognized epitopes outside regions mutated in the B.1.351 and B.1.1.7 variants. Participants were mostly white British, with more females than males. The authors suggested clonal diversity may have been underestimated. Conclusions about previously exposed vaccinees were limited because only six AZD1222 recipients were SARS-CoV-2 seropositive at baseline. The whole spike protein was spanned by vaccine-associated CD4 TCRs, and dominant responses were seen in regions 160-218 and 743-854. After two AZD1222 doses, both the breadth and the depth of spike-specific TCRs were significantly higher than at day 0 and than in MenACWY recipients.

This clone was seen a few times. Its antigen remains unidentified. No much larger clonotype is one base removed from it; base qualities were not supplied. The CDR3 regions of human TCRbeta chains were analyzed by immunosequencing. From the authors' description of their analysis: TCRs in the repertoires were compared against a reference library of SARS-CoV-2-specific TCRs that had been generated with the MIRA antigen-specificity platform. Breadth was defined as the fraction of unique TCRs that were SARS-CoV-2-associated, and depth was defined as the fraction of total T cells that were SARS-CoV-2-associated. Using the MIRA data, each spike-specific TCR was assigned both to the spike region to which the TCR was reactive and to a CD4 or CD8 class. Log10-transformed breadth and depth values were compared by one-way ANOVA with Sidak's multiple comparisons tests. Entries here come from immuneACCESS through TCRdb and include only in-frame sequences with V and J called. Some clones fail to appear in such tables; in the studies checked, an unresolved V gene covers under half of the shortfall, and the cause of the remainder is unknown. The V and J calls and clone size come from that table; D and trimming were worked out from the DNA. The sample includes roughly 150,000 clones, with around 91% observed a single time. The top ten clonotypes cover about 5% of the sample.

This TCR was recovered from an adult in good health. The V and J genes are TRBV28 and TRBJ2-4; no D gene call is confident. Material: peripheral blood, obtained on day 0 of AZD1222 vaccination. The CDR3 region has the sequence CASSLRLAKNIQYF. In nucleotide form, the sequence is TGTGCCAGCAGTTTGAGACTAGCCAAAAACATTCAGTACTTC.